This T cell receptor beta chain originates from a study of blood T cell repertoires in COVID-19. Study-wide context: PBMCs, B-cell-depleted T cells, or T cells were the source of the cDNA or gDNA that made up the material.

Germline V CDR1 and CDR2: MNHEY, SMNVEV (reference sequence). With V trimmed by 5 bases and J by 6 bases, 9 bases remained unmatched. The CDR3 is 16 amino acids. Source study methods: The assay estimated nucleated cells by amplifying reference gene primers. The protocol was immunoSEQ multiplex PCR, while the TCRdb copy is restricted to in-frame clones and leaves out a portion. The V and J calls and clone size come from that table; D and trimming were worked out from the DNA. The table lists 130,000 or so clones, around 89% of them singletons. The clonotype was recovered from a man over 45 with active or convalescent COVID-19. The specimen sequenced was peripheral blood. This chain joins TRBV27 and TRBJ2-5, with 13 bases matching TRBD2. The CDR3 DNA reads TGTGCCAGCAGTACCTCCGGGACTAGCGGGACCCAGACCCAGTACTTC. Amino acid sequence: CASSTSGTSGTQTQYF.